This paragraph covers one T cell receptor beta chain sequence. Its target is unknown. The sample originates from a study of OX40 agonist ivuxolimab in advanced cancers. Study-wide findings and caveats: At 0.1 to 3.0 mg/kg and by week 6, clonal expansion occurred in CD4+ and CD8+ blood T cells.

The germline V gene encodes CDR1 LGHNA and CDR2 YSLEER. The CDR3 totals 16 residues. V gave up 4 bases and J gave up 4 bases, with 18 bases separating them. Libraries were prepared by immunoSEQ multiplex PCR; TCRdb keeps only in-frame clonotypes and omits some of them. The repertoire holds fewer than 20,000 clones, with around 82% as singletons. The sequence came from an adult with an advanced solid tumor such as melanoma, head and neck, liver or kidney cancer. The V gene is TRBV4-3, the J gene TRBJ2-3; perhaps TRBD1 as D (6 bases). Material: CD4+ or CD8+ T cells sorted from blood, obtained in a trial of the OX40 agonist ivuxolimab. CDR3 in amino acids: CASSPRTVSFPDTQYF. In DNA, the CDR3 is TGCGCCAGCAGCCCCCGGACAGTCTCCTTTCCAGATACGCAGTATTTT.